This paragraph covers one TCR beta chain sequence. TCRdb keeps only in-frame clones here, not all; method: immunoSEQ multiplex PCR. The data contain under 400,000 clones, roughly 85% of them singletons. The entry originates in a study of blood T cell repertoires in COVID-19. The CDR3 has 15 amino acids. Germline V CDR1 and CDR2: SGHRS, YFSETQ. V was trimmed by 0 bases and J by 4 bases, leaving 14 bases between them. The chain employs TRBV5-1 and TRBJ2-7, with D perhaps TRBD1 (5 bases). The sample comprised PBMCs or T cells enriched from blood (not recorded which). This sequence was found in a woman in her thirties or forties with acute COVID-19. As DNA, the CDR3 is TGCGCCAGCAGCTTGGAGTGGACATCCCGATACGAGCAGTACTTC. Protein product: CASSLEWTSRYEQYF.